Listed below are T cell receptor beta chains from one sample, sequenced in a study of cytomegalovirus exposure and HLA in healthy donors. Only in-frame clones appear in the TCRdb table, and some are missing; sequencing was by immunoSEQ multiplex PCR. This table has approximately 160,000 clones, 65% to 80% appearing once. The sequencing input was PBMCs. The receptors were gathered from a woman in her 50s in good health and CMV-seropositive. The CDR3 runs from the conserved cysteine through the conserved F or W. The order of the fields is J gene, V gene, clone size, D gene, CDR3 DNA, CDR3 protein. A D gene is named only where the DNA matches it firmly. Size tells how often a clone was seen (once, few, many) or the class of an expanded clone, and some rows leave it out.

TRBJ2-3 TRBV5-6 once TRBD2 TGTGCCAGCAGCTTGGGTTCGCGGGGGGGCAGGACAGATACGCAGTATTTT CASSLGSRGGRTDTQYF
TRBJ1-2 TRBV9 . TRBD1 TGTGCCAGCAGCCAGATAGGACAGGGAAGCGGCTACACCTTC CASSQIGQGSGYTF
TRBJ2-3 TRBV10-2 . TRBD2 TGCGCCAGCAGTGCTGATAGCGGGGGAGATACGCAGTATTTT CASSADSGGDTQYF
TRBJ1-2 TRBV7-9 . . TGTGCCAGCAGCTTAAGTGACGGGGAAAAAGGCGGCTACACCTTC CASSLSDGEKGGYTF
TRBJ1-1 TRBV2 once . TGTGCCAGCACGACAACGGAGGGCACTGAAGCTTTCTTT CASTTTEGTEAFF
TRBJ1-1 TRBV18 . TRBD1 TGTGCCAGCTCACCCCGTCCCGGGACAGGGACTGAAGCTTTCTTT CASSPRPGTGTEAFF
TRBJ2-1 TRBV11-3 once TRBD2 TGTGCCAGCAGCTTGGGCGGGGGACTGACAAATGAGCAGTTCTTC CASSLGGGLTNEQFF
TRBJ2-7 TRBV6-5 . TRBD2 TGTGCCAGCAAACTAGCGGGGGGAGGTGAGCAGTACTTC CASKLAGGGEQYF
TRBJ1-1 TRBV19 . . TGTGCCAGTAGTATGCGGGACCTAGGGAACACTGAAGCTTTCTTT CASSMRDLGNTEAFF
TRBJ2-1 TRBV19 . TRBD2 TGTGCCAGTAGTACCCGGGGAGGGCGGAAAGGTGAGCAGTTCTTC CASSTRGGRKGEQFF
TRBJ1-3 TRBV5-1 few . TGCGCCAGCAGCTTGCAGCAGGTCATTTCTGGAAACACCATATATTTT CASSLQQVISGNTIYF
TRBJ2-7 TRBV4-1 . . TGCGCCAGCAGCCAAGGTATGGGCAGCCCCTACGAGCAGTACTTC CASSQGMGSPYEQYF
TRBJ1-1 TRBV6-1 . TRBD1 TGTGCCAGCAAAATGGACAGGGAGGGTACTGAAGCTTTCTTT CASKMDREGTEAFF
TRBJ2-5 TRBV2 . TRBD2 TGTGCCAGCAGTGTTCTAGCGGGGGGCGGAGAGACCCAGTACTTC CASSVLAGGGETQYF
TRBJ2-5 TRBV7-6 . TRBD2 TGTGCCAGCAGCTCTGGACTAGCGGGGGGGTACCAAGAGACCCAGTACTTC CASSSGLAGGYQETQYF
TRBJ1-5 TRBV19 . TRBD1 TGTGCCAGTATCGGGACAGGGAAGGGACAGCCCCAGCATTTT CASIGTGKGQPQHF
TRBJ1-2 TRBV11-2 . . TGTGCCAGCAGCTTTATGCAGAACTATGGCTACACCTTC CASSFMQNYGYTF
TRBJ1-2 TRBV2 . TRBD1 TGTGCCAGCAGCGGACAGGAATCCTATGGCTACACCTTC CASSGQESYGYTF
TRBJ1-6 TRBV15 . . TGTGCCACCAGCAGCCTCCCTGGGGCGTATAATTCACCCCTCCACTTT CATSSLPGAYNSPLHF
TRBJ1-6 TRBV6-6 . TRBD1 TGTGCCAGTAACGGACAGGTTGGGAATTCACCCCTCCACTTT CASNGQVGNSPLHF
TRBJ2-7 TRBV27 . TRBD1 TGTGCCAGCAGTTTATTGGGAAAGGGGGCGGCCTACGAGCAGTACTTC CASSLLGKGAAYEQYF
TRBJ2-5 TRBV11-2 . TRBD2 TGTGCCAGCAGCCACCCGGGGGGACCTCACCAAGAGACCCAGTACTTC CASSHPGGPHQETQYF
TRBJ2-2 TRBV27 . TRBD2 TGTGCCAGCAGGCTAGCGGGGGGGCCAGCCGGGGAGCTGTTTTTT CASRLAGGPAGELFF
TRBJ1-3 TRBV6-1 . . TGTGCCAGCACCCTCGACTCTTACTCTGGAAACACCATATATTTT CASTLDSYSGNTIYF
TRBJ2-2 TRBV2 . . TGTGCCAGCGTCGCGAACACCGGGGAGCTGTTTTTT CASVANTGELFF
TRBJ2-7 TRBV9 . TRBD1 TGTGCCAGCAGCGTAGGAGGGGGCAGGTACGAGCAGTACTTC CASSVGGGRYEQYF
TRBJ2-2 TRBV7-6 few TRBD2 TGTGCCAGCAGCACACGAGCGGGGACTCTCACCGGGGAGCTGTTTTTT CASSTRAGTLTGELFF
TRBJ2-7 TRBV18 . . TGTGCCAGCTCATCCGGGACTCCTGATCGGGGCGACGAGCAGTACTTC CASSSGTPDRGDEQYF
TRBJ2-1 TRBV6-1 . TRBD2 TGTGCCAGCAGTGTACCGGGACTAGCGGGACGTGAGCAGTTCTTC CASSVPGLAGREQFF
TRBJ1-3 TRBV5-8 . . TGTGCCAGCAGCTTGGCAGGGACTGGAAACACCATATATTTT CASSLAGTGNTIYF
TRBJ2-3 TRBV2 . TRBD2 TGTGCCAGCACCCCCCGAGGGAGCGGGGGGGGGTCCCCGCAGTATTTT CASTPRGSGGGSPQYF
TRBJ1-2 TRBV9 few . TGTGCCAGCAGCGTAGACCACCGGGGAGGCTACACCTTC CASSVDHRGGYTF
TRBJ1-6 TRBV11-2 . . TGTGCCAGCAGCAGAGTCTATAATTCACCCCTCCACTTT CASSRVYNSPLHF
TRBJ2-2 TRBV7-9 . TRBD1 TGTGCCAGCAGCTCGGGACAGGGGGCGATCGGGGAGCTGTTTTTT CASSSGQGAIGELFF
TRBJ1-1 TRBV2 . . TGTGCCAGCAGTGGTAGGAGGTGGAACACTGAAGCTTTCTTT CASSGRRWNTEAFF
TRBJ2-2 TRBV9 . . TGTGCCAGCAGCCCTGGACAGAACACCGGGGAGCTGTTTTTT CASSPGQNTGELFF
TRBJ2-2 TRBV1 . . TGCACCAGCAGCCAAGATTGTGCGATTGCGAACACCGGGGAGCTGTTTTTT CTSSQDCAIANTGELFF
TRBJ2-1 TRBV7-3 . TRBD2 TGTGCCAGCAGCTCCACTAGCGGGGGGGCCGCTGAGCAGTTCTTC CASSSTSGGAAEQFF
TRBJ1-5 TRBV2 . . TGTGCCAGCAGTGTTGGAGCTTATAGCAATCAGCCCCAGCATTTT CASSVGAYSNQPQHF
TRBJ1-2 TRBV10-3 . TRBD1 TGTGCCATCAGTGTCCAGGACAGGGGGCAATCCCTATGGAGCTACACCTTC CAISVQDRGQSLWSYTF
TRBJ2-2 TRBV5-1 . TRBD1 TGCGCCAGCAGCTTGAAACAGGGGGCACCCGGGGAGCTGTTTTTT CASSLKQGAPGELFF
TRBJ2-3 TRBV2 few . TGTGCCAGCAGTGTCCGCGAGTTGGATACGCAGTATTTT CASSVRELDTQYF
TRBJ2-2 TRBV7-3 . . TGTGCCAGCAGCCCTACAGGGCGTGGCGGGGAGCTGTTTTTT CASSPTGRGGELFF
TRBJ2-3 TRBV5-4 . . TGTGCCAGCACCTATGGGGGGAGGGATACGCAGTATTTT CASTYGGRDTQYF
TRBJ1-5 TRBV5-1 . . TGCGCCAGCAGCTTGGGGGGCGGCAATCAGCCCCAGCATTTT CASSLGGGNQPQHF
TRBJ1-1 TRBV18 . . TGTGCCAGCTCACCACCCCAGGGTAGTACCACTGAAGCTTTCTTT CASSPPQGSTTEAFF
TRBJ1-4 TRBV10-3 . . TGTGCCATCAGTGAAGGCCGGGGAGAGATCGGTGAAAAACTGTTTTTT CAISEGRGEIGEKLFF